This TCR beta chain was sequenced in a study of cytomegalovirus exposure and HLA in healthy donors. This clone was picked up a small number of times. Its antigen is undetermined. Study-level results: Beyond CMV serostatus, there was no information to go on about immune exposure.

In the PCR, 60 Vbeta and 13 Jbeta primers were used. Here immunoSEQ multiplex PCR was the method, and the copy in TCRdb shows in-frame clones only, minus some. The sample holds 150,000 to 200,000 clones, around 80% seen once. This TCR was sampled from a woman in her 40s in good health and CMV-seronegative. The sample consisted of PBMCs.

This CDR3 is CAAAGQGQETQYF. The CDR3 nucleotides read TGTGCCGCCGCGGGACAGGGCCAAGAGACCCAGTACTTC. This sequence joins TRBV6-5 and TRBJ2-5, with 9 bases lining up with TRBD1. Germline V CDR1 and CDR2: MNHEY, SVGAGI. Trimming took 11 bases from V and 1 from J; bases not matched to a gene: 5. The CDR3 totals 13 residues.